The sequence of this T cell receptor beta chain was determined in a study of shared clonotypes between healthy human individuals. Looking at the study overall: CD4 naive and memory got three plates each, CD8 naive two, CD8 memory one.

Turning to this clone: Antigen: not known.

General study results and limits: Among a handful of donors, about 5% of naive CD4 clonotypes were found in common. Blood was the only sampled material, and tissue repertoires likely differ.

CD4+ cells were split into CD45RA+ naive and CD45RA-negative memory subsets. Clones were read by immunoSEQ multiplex PCR, and TCRdb kept only the in-frame ones, dropping some. The table shows about 2.4 million clones, with around nine tenths occurring only once. Sequencing input: naive CD4+ T cells sorted from blood. Subset noted: CD45RA+ positively selected. The TCR comes from a man aged 18 to 35 in good health.

The CDR3 spells CASSSSGRGQPQHF. The DNA of the CDR3 is TGTGCCAGCAGTTCTTCAGGGAGGGGTCAGCCCCAGCATTTT. This rearrangement joins TRBV6-5 to TRBJ1-5; D might be TRBD1 (5 bases). Germline-derived CDR1 and CDR2 are MNHEY and SVGAGI. This CDR3 has 14 residues. The V end lost 4 bases, the J end lost 6 bases, and 13 bases lay between the germline ends.